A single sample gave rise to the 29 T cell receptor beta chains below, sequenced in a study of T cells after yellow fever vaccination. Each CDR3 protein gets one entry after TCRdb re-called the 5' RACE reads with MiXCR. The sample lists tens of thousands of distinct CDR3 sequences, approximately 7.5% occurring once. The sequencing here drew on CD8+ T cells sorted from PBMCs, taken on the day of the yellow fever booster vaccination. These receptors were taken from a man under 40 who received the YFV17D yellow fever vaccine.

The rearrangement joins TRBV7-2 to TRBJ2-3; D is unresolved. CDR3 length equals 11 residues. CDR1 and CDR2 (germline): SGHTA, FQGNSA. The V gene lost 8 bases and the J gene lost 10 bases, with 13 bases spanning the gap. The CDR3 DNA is TGTGCCAGCTTGCAACGGGCCGCGCAGTATTTT. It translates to CASLQRAAQYF.

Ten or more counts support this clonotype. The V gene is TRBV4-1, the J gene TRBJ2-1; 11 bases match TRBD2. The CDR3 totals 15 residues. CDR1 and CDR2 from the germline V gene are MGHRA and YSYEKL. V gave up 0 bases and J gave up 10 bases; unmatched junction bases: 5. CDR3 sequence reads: CASSQDLAGGLEQFF. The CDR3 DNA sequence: TGCGCCAGCAGCCAAGATCTAGCGGGAGGTCTAGAGCAGTTCTTC.

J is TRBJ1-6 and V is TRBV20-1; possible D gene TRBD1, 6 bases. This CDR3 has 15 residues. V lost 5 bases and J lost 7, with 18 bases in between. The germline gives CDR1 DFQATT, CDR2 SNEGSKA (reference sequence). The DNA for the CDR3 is TGCAGTGCTCCCCCAAAAGGGGGGTGGAATTCACCCCTCCACTTT. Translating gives CSAPPKGGWNSPLHF.

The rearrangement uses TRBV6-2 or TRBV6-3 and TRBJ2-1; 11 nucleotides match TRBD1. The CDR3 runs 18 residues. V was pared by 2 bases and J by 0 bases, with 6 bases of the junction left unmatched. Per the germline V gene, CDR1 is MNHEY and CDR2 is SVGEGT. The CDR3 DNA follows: TGTGCCAGCAGTTACGGACAGGGGGCCCAAAGCTCCTACAATGAGCAGTTCTTC. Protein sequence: CASSYGQGAQSSYNEQFF.

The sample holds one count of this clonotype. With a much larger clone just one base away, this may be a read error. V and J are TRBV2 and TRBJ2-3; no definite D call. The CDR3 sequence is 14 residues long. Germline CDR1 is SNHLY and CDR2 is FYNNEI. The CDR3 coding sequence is TGTGCCAGTTGTCAGGCCGTAGACACAAATACGCAGTATTTT. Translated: CASCQAVDTNTQYF.

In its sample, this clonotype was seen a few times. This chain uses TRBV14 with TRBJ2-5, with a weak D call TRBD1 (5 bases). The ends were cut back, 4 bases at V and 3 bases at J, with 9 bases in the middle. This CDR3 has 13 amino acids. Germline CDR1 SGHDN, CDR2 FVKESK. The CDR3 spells CASSLFREETQYF. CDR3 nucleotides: TGTGCCAGCAGCCTATTCAGGGAAGAGACCCAGTACTTC.

Written as DNA, the CDR3 is TGTGCCAGCAGCTTCCGGAGACTACAGGGAATGGACCATGAGCAGTTCTTC. It encodes CASSFRRLQGMDHEQFF. This rearrangement joins TRBV7-8 to TRBJ2-1; D is perhaps TRBD1 (6 bases). CDR3 size: 17 residues. From germline, CDR1 is SGHVS and CDR2 FQNEAQ. Between the trimmed V and J ends, which lost 3 bases and 8 bases, there was a span of 23 bases.

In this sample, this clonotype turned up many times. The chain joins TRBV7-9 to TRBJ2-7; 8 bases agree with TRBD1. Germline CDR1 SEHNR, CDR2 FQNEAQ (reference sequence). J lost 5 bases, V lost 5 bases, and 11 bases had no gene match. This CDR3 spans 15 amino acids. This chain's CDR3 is CASSRVGQGIHEQYF. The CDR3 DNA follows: TGTGCCAGCAGCCGTGTTGGACAGGGCATCCACGAGCAGTACTTC.

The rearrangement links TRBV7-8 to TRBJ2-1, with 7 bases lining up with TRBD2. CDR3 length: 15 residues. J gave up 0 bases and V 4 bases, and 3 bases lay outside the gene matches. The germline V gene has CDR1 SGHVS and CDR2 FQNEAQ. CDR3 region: CASSSREVSYNEQFF. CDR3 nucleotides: TGTGCCAGCAGCTCACGGGAGGTCTCCTACAATGAGCAGTTCTTC.

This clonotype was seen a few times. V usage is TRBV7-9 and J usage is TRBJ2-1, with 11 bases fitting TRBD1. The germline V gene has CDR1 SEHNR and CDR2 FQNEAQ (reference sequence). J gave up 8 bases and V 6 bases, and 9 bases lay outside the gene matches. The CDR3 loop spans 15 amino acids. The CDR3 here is CASRQPGQGVYEQFF. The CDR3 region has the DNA TGTGCCAGCAGGCAACCGGGACAGGGGGTCTATGAGCAGTTCTTC.

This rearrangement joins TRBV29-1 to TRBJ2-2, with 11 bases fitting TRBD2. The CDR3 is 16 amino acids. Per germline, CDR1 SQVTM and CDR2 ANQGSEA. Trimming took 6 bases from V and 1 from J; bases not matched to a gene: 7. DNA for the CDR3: TGCAGCGTCCTGGGACTAGCGGACCTGAACACCGGGGAGCTGTTTTTT. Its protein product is CSVLGLADLNTGELFF.

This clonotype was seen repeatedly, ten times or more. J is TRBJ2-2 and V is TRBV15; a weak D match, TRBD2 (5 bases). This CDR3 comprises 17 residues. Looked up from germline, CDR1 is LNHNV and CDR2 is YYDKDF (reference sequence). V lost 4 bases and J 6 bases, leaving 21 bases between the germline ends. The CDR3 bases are TGTGCCACCAGCAAAGAGATGATGAGGGAGATCCCCGGGGAGCTGTTTTTT. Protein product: CATSKEMMREIPGELFF.

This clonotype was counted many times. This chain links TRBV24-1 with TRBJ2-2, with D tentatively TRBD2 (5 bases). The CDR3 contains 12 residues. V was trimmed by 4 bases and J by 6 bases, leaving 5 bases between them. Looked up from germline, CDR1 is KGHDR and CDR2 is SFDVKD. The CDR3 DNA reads TGTGCCACCAGTGAGGGAGCCGGGGAGCTGTTTTTT. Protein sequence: CATSEGAGELFF.

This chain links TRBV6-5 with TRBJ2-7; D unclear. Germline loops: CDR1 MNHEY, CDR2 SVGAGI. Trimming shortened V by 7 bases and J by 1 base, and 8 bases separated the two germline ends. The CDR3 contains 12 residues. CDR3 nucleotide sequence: TGTGCCAGCAATGGAGCTTCCTACGAGCAGTACTTC. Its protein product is CASNGASYEQYF.

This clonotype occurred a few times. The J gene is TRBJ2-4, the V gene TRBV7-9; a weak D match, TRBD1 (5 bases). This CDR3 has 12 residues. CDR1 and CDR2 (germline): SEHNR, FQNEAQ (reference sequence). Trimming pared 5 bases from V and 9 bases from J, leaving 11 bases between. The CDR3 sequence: CASSVTVGIQYF. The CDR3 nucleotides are TGTGCCAGCAGCGTGACAGTAGGCATTCAGTACTTC.

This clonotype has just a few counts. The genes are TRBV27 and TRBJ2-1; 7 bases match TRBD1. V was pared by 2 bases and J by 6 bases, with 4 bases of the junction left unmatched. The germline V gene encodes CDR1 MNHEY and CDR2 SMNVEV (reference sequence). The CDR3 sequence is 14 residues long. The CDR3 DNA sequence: TGTGCCAGCAGTTTAAGCAGGGGGAGCAATGAGCAGTTCTTC. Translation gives CASSLSRGSNEQFF.

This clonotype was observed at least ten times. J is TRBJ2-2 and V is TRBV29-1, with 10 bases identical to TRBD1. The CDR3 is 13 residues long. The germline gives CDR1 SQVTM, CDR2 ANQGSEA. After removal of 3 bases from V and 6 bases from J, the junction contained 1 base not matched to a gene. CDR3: CSVDGQGAGELFF. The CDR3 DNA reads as TGCAGCGTTGACGGACAGGGGGCCGGGGAGCTGTTTTTT.

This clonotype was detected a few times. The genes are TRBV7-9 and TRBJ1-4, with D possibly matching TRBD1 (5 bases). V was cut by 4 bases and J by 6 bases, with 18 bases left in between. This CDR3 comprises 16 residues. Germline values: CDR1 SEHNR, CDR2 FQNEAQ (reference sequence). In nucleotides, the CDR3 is TGTGCCAGCAGCTCCACCGACAGCGGGCTGTATGAAAAACTGTTTTTT. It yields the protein CASSSTDSGLYEKLFF.

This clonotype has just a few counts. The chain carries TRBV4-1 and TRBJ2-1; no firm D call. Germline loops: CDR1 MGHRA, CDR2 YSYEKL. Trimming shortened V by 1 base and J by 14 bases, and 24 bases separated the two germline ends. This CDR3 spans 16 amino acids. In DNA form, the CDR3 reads TGCGCCAGCAGCCAAGCCCCTTCGGTGTTGGCTAGTCGTGAGTTCTTC. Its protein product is CASSQAPSVLASREFF.

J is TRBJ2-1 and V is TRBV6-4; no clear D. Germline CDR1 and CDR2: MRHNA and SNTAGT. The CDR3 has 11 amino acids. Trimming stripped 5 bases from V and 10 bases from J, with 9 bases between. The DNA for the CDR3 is TGTGCCAGCAGTCTCGATAGCGAGCAGTTCTTC. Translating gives CASSLDSEQFF.

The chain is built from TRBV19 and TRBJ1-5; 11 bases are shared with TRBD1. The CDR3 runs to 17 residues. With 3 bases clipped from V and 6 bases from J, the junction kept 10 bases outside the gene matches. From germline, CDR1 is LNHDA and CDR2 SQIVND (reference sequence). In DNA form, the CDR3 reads TGTGCCAGTAGTATCTGGACAGGGGGCGAGTATAGTCAGCCCCAGCATTTT. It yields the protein CASSIWTGGEYSQPQHF.

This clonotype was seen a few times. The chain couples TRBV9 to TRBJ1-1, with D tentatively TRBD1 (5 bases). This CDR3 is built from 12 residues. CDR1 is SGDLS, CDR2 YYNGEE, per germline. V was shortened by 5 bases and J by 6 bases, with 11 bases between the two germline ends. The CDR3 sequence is CASSYQGAEAFF. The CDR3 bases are TGTGCCAGCAGTTACCAAGGGGCTGAAGCTTTCTTT.

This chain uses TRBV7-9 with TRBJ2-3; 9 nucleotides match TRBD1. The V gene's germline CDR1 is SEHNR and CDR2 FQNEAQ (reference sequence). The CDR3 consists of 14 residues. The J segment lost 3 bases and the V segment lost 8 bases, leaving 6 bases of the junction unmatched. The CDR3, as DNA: TGTGCCAGCGGGGGGGACAGGGATACAGATACGCAGTATTTT. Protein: CASGGDRDTDTQYF.

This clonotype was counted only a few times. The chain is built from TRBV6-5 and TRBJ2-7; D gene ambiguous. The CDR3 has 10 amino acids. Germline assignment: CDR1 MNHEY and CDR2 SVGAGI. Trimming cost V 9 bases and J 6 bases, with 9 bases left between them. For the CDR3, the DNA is TGTGCCAGTGGGTTCCGCGAGCAGTACTTC. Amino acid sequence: CASGFREQYF.

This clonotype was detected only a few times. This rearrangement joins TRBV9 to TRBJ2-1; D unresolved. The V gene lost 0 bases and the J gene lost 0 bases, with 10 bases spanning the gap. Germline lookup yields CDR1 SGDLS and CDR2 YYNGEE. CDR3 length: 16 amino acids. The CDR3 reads CASSVARRPSYNEQFF. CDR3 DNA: TGTGCCAGCAGCGTAGCTCGGCGGCCCTCCTACAATGAGCAGTTCTTC.

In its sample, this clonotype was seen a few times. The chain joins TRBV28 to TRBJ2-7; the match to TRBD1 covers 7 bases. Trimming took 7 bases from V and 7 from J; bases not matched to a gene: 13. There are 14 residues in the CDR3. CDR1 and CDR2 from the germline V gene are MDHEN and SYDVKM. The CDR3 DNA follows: TGTGCCAGCAATCGACAGGGCGTATTTGAGGAGCAGTACTTC. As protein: CASNRQGVFEEQYF.

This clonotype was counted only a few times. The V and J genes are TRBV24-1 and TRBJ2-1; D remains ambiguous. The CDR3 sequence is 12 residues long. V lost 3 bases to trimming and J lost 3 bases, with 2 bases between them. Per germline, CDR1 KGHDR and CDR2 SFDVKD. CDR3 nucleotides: TGTGCCACCAGTGATCTCTACAATGAGCAGTTCTTC. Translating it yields CATSDLYNEQFF.

CDR3 residues: CASSQGLAVYEQYF. The CDR3 DNA reads TGCGCCAGCAGCCAGGGACTAGCGGTCTACGAGCAGTACTTC. The chain carries TRBV4-3 and TRBJ2-7; 11 bases line up with TRBD2. The V and J ends lost 3 bases and 3 bases, in that order; junction bases with no gene match: 1. CDR3 length: 14 residues. CDR1 is LGHNA and CDR2 is YSLEER in the germline V gene.

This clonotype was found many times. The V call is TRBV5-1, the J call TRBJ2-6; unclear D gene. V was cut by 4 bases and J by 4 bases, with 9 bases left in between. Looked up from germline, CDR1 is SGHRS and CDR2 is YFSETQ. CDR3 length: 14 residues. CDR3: CASSTDTGANVLTF. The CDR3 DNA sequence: TGCGCCAGCAGCACCGACACCGGGGCCAACGTCCTGACTTTC.